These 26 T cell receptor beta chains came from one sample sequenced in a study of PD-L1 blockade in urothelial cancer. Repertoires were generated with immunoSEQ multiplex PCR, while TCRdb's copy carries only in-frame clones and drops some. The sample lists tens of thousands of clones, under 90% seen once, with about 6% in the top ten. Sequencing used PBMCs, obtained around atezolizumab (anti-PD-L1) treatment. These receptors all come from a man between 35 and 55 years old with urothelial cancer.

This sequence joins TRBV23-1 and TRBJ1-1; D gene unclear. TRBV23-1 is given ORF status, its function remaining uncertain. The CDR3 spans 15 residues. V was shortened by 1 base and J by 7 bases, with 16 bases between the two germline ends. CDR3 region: CASSQFREEDLEAFF. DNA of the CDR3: TGCGCCAGCAGTCAATTCCGGGAGGAAGACCTTGAAGCTTTCTTT.

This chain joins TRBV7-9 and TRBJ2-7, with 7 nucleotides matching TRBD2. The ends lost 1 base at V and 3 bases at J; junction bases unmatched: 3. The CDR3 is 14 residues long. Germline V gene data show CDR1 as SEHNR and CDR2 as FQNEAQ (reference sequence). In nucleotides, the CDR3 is TGTGCCAGCAGCTTAGATGGGGGGGTCTACGAGCAGTACTTC. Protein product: CASSLDGGVYEQYF.

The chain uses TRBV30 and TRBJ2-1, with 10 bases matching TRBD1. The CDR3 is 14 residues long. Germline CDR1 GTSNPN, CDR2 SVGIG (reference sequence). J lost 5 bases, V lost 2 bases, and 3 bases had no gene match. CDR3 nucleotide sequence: TGTGCCTGGAGTCCGGGACAGGGGAACAATGAGCAGTTCTTC. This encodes CAWSPGQGNNEQFF.

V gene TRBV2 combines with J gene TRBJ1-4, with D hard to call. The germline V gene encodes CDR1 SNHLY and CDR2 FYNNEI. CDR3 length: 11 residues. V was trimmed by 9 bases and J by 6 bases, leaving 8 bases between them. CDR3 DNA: TGTGCCAGTGGGCAGCATGAAAAACTGTTTTTT. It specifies CASGQHEKLFF.

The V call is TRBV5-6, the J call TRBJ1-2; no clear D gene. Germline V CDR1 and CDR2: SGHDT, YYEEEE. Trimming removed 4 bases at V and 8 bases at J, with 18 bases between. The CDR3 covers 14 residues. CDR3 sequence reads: CASSPDFGVFGYTF. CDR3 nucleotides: TGTGCCAGCAGCCCGGACTTTGGGGTCTTCGGCTACACCTTC.

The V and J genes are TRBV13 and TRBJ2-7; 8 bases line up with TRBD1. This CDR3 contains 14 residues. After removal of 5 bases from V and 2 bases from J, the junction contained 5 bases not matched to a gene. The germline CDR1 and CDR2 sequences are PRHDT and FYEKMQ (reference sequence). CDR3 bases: TGTGCCAGCAGCACCCGACAGGGGACCTACGAGCAGTACTTC. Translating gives CASSTRQGTYEQYF.

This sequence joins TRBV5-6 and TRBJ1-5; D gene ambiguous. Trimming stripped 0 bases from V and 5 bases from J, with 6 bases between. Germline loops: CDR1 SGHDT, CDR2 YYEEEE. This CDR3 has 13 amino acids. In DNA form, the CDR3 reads TGTGCCAGCAGCTTGGAGCAACATCAGCCCCAGCATTTT. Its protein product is CASSLEQHQPQHF.

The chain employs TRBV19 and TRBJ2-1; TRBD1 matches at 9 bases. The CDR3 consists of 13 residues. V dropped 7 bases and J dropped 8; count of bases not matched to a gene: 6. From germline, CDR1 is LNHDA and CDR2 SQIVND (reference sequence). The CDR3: CASNRDRADEQFF. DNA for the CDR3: TGTGCCAGTAACCGGGACAGGGCCGATGAGCAGTTCTTC.

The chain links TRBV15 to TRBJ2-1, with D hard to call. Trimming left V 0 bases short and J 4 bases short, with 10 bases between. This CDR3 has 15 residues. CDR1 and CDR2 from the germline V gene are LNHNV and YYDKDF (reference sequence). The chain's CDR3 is CATSRDPGSYNEQFF. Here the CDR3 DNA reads TGTGCCACCAGCAGAGATCCAGGCTCTTACAATGAGCAGTTCTTC.

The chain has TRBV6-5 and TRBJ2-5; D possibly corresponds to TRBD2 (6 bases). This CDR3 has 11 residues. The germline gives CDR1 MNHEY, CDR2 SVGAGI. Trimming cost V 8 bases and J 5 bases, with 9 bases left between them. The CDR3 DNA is TGTGCCAGCTTCCGGGGGGAGACCCAGTACTTC. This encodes CASFRGETQYF.

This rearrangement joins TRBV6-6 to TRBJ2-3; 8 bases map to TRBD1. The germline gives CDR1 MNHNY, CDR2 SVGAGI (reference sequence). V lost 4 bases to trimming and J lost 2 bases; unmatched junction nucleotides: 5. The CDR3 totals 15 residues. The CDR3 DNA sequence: TGTGCCAGCAGTTCTGGACAGGGCGTCACAGATACGCAGTATTTT. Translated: CASSSGQGVTDTQYF.

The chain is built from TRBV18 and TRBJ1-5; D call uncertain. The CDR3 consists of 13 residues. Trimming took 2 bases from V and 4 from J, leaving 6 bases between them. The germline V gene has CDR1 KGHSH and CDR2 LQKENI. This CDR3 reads CASSPGENQPQHF. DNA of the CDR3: TGTGCCAGCTCACCAGGGGAGAATCAGCCCCAGCATTTT.

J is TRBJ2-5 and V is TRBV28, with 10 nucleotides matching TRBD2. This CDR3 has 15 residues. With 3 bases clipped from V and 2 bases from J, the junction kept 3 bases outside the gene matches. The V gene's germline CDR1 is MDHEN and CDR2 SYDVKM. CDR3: CASSLTSGSQETQYF. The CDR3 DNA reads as TGTGCCAGCAGTTTGACTAGCGGGTCTCAAGAGACCCAGTACTTC.

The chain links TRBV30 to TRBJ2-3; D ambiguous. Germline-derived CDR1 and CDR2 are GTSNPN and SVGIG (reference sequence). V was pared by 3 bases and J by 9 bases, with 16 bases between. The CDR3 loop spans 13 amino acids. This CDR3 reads CAWRSGEARTQYF. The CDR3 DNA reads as TGTGCCTGGAGAAGTGGCGAAGCGCGAACGCAGTATTTT.

The DNA for the CDR3 is TGCGCCAGCAGCTCGGGGGGAAACACCATATATTTT. Its translation is CASSSGGNTIYF. The V call is TRBV5-1, the J call TRBJ1-3; no clear D. CDR3 length: 12 residues. Trimming cost V 3 bases and J 4 bases, with 5 bases left between them. CDR1 is SGHRS, CDR2 YFSETQ, per germline.

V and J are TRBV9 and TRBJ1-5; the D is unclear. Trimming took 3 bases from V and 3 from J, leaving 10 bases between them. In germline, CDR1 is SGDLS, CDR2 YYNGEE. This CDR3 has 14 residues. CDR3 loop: CASSAGVNNQPQHF. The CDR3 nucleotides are TGTGCCAGCAGCGCCGGAGTTAACAATCAGCCCCAGCATTTT.

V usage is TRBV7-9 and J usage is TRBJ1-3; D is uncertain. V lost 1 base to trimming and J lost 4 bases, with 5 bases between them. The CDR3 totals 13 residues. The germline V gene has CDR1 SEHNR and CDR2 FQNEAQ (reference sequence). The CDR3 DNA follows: TGTGCCAGCAGCTTAGGGAGCGGAAACACCATATATTTT. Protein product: CASSLGSGNTIYF.

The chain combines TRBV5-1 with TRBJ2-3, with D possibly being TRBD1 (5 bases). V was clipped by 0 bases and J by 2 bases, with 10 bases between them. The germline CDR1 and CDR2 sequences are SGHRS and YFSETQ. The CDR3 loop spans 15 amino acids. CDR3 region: CASSLGQSSTDTQYF. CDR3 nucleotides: TGCGCCAGCAGCTTGGGACAGTCGTCCACAGATACGCAGTATTTT.

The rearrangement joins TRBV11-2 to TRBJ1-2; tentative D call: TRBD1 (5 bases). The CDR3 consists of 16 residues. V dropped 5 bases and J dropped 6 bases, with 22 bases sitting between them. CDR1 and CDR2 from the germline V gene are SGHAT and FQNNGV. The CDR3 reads CASSTRGRGGADGYTF. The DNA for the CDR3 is TGTGCCAGCAGCACCCGAGGGAGGGGAGGTGCAGATGGCTACACCTTC.

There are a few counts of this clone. The CDR3 spells CAISREPDTQYF. The CDR3 region has the DNA TGTGCCATCTCGAGGGAGCCAGATACGCAGTATTTT. The chain joins TRBV10-3 to TRBJ2-3; TRBD2 might be the D (5 bases). V was trimmed by 8 bases and J by 4 bases, leaving 10 bases between them. The CDR3 has 12 residues. From germline, CDR1 is ENHRY and CDR2 SYGVKD.

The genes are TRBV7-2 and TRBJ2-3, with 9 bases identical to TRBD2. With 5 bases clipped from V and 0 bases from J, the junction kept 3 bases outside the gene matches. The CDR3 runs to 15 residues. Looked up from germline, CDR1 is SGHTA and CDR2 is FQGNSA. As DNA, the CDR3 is TGTGCCAGCAGCCGACTAGCGGAAAGCACAGATACGCAGTATTTT. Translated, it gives CASSRLAESTDTQYF.

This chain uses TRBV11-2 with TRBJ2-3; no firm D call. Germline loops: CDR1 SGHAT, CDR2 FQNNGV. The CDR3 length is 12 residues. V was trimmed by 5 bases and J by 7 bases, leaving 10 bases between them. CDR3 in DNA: TGTGCCAGCAGCCGAGGTGAGAATACGCAGTATTTT. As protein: CASSRGENTQYF.

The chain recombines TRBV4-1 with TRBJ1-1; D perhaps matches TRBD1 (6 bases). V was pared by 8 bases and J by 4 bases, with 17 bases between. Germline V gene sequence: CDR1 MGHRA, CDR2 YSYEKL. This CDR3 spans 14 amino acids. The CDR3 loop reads CASSRGQRGTEAFF. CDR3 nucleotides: TGCGCCAGCTCCCGGGGACAACGGGGCACTGAAGCTTTCTTT.

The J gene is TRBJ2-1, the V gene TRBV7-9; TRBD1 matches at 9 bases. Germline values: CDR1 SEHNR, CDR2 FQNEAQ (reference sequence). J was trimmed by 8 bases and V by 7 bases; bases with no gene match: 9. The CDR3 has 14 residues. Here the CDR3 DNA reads TGTGCCAGCACCCCCGGGACAGGGACCCATGAGCAGTTCTTC. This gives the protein CASTPGTGTHEQFF.

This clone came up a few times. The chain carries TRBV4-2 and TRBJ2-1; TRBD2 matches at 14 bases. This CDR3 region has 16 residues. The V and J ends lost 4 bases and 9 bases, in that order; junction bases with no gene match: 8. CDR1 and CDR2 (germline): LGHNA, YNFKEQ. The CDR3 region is CASSRQGLAGAGEQFF. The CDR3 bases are TGTGCCAGCAGCCGTCAGGGACTAGCGGGAGCGGGTGAGCAGTTCTTC.

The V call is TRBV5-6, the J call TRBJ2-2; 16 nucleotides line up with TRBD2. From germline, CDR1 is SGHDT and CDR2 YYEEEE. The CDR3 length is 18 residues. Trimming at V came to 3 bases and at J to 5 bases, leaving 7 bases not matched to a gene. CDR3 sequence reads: CASSSPGLAGGRTGELFF. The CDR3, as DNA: TGTGCCAGCAGCTCTCCGGGACTAGCGGGAGGGCGGACCGGGGAGCTGTTTTTT.